This passage covers 20 T cell receptor beta chains from one sample sequenced in a study of early T cells in non-severe SARS-CoV-2 infection. MiXCR, run by TCRdb on the 5' RACE reads, gives a single entry per CDR3 protein. Of about 21,000 distinct CDR3 sequences listed, 4.7% are singletons. Sequencing input: whole blood. The receptor set was obtained from an adult who was a healthcare worker with PCR-confirmed SARS-CoV-2 infection or an uninfected control (not recorded which).

This clonotype was seen repeatedly, ten times or more. The chain recombines TRBV3-1 with TRBJ1-5; D might be TRBD1 (6 bases). Germline V CDR1 and CDR2: LGHDT, YNNKEL (reference sequence). Trimming stripped 0 bases from V and 7 bases from J, with 13 bases between. This CDR3 has 15 residues. CDR3 nucleotides: TGTGCCAGCAGCCAAGAATGGGGGCAGGGACAGCCCCAGCATTTT. Translation gives CASSQEWGQGQPQHF.

In its sample, this clonotype was seen many times. The V and J genes are TRBV6-1 and TRBJ1-2, with D perhaps TRBD1 (5 bases). The CDR3 consists of 15 residues. Trimming shortened V by 1 base and J by 6 bases, and 15 bases separated the two germline ends. CDR1 is MNHNS, CDR2 SASEGT, per germline. The CDR3 DNA reads TGTGCCAGCAGTGAAGGTGACAGACTACCCAATGGCTACACCTTC. Translation gives CASSEGDRLPNGYTF.

This clonotype appeared many times. This chain connects TRBV7-9 to TRBJ2-7; D might be TRBD2 (6 bases). CDR3 length: 12 residues. The V and J ends lost 5 bases and 3 bases respectively, with 8 bases between them. Germline CDR1 SEHNR, CDR2 FQNEAQ (reference sequence). The CDR3 sequence is CASSPGLYEQYF. The CDR3 coding sequence is TGTGCCAGCAGCCCGGGACTCTACGAGCAGTACTTC.

The rearrangement joins TRBV7-3 to TRBJ2-7; 8 bases map to TRBD2. CDR3 length: 15 residues. Losses at the gene ends were 0 bases for V and 3 bases for J; bases not matched to a gene: 4. Germline V gene lookup returns CDR1 SGHTA and CDR2 FQGTGA. This CDR3 is CASSLTSGGSYEQYF. CDR3 DNA: TGTGCCAGCAGCTTAACCAGCGGGGGCAGCTACGAGCAGTACTTC.

This clonotype was recorded at least ten times. The chain has TRBV3-1 and TRBJ2-7, with D perhaps TRBD1 or TRBD2 (5 bases each). This CDR3 is built from 14 residues. CDR1 and CDR2 (germline): LGHDT, YNNKEL (reference sequence). Trimming cost V 6 bases and J 4 bases, with 16 bases left between them. The CDR3: CASRTRGARYEQYF. The DNA of the CDR3 is TGTGCCAGCAGGACCCGAGGGGCTAGGTACGAGCAGTACTTC.

The chain is built from TRBV5-1 and TRBJ2-2; 8 bases match TRBD2. Per germline, CDR1 SGHRS and CDR2 YFSETQ. The CDR3 contains 15 residues. Trimming took 0 bases from V and 4 from J; bases not matched to a gene: 2. The CDR3 protein is CASSLVAGLTGELFF. The CDR3, as DNA: TGCGCCAGCAGCTTGGTAGCGGGGCTCACCGGGGAGCTGTTTTTT. The variable domain in full, with the rest retrieved from reference TRBV5-1 and TRBJ2-2, is KAGVTQTPRYLIKTRGQQVTLSCSPISGHRSVSWYQQTPGQGLQFLFEYFSETQRNKGNFPGRFSGRQFSNSRSEMNVSTLELGDSALYLCASSLVAGLTGELFFGEGSRLTVL.

This clonotype was counted many times. The genes are TRBV5-1 and TRBJ2-7; D gene uncertain. The CDR3 contains 15 residues. V was shortened by 0 bases and J by 2 bases, with 12 bases between the two germline ends. CDR1 and CDR2 from the germline V gene are SGHRS and YFSETQ. The CDR3 DNA sequence: TGCGCCAGCAGCTTGGACCCCGCCCGACCCTACGAGCAGTACTTC. It codes for CASSLDPARPYEQYF.

This clonotype was observed a handful of times. The chain employs TRBV28 and TRBJ1-4, with unresolved D. Trimming took off 6 bases at V and 4 bases at J, with 15 bases between the two ends. The germline CDR1 and CDR2 sequences are MDHEN and SYDVKM. The CDR3 covers 15 residues. The CDR3 here is CASRVSQMINEKLFF. In DNA, the CDR3 is TGTGCCAGCAGGGTTTCACAGATGATTAATGAAAAACTGTTTTTT. The full variable domain, with the rest looked up from reference TRBV28 and TRBJ1-4, is DVKVTQSSRYLVKRTGEKVFLECVQDMDHENMFWYRQDPGLGLRLIYFSYDVKMKEKGDIPEGYSVSREKKERFSLILESASTNQTSMYLCASRVSQMINEKLFFGSGTQLSVL.

The genes are TRBV20-1 and TRBJ2-1; D is unclear. V shed 6 bases and J shed 2 bases, with 14 bases lying between them. The CDR3 covers 14 residues. Per the germline V gene, CDR1 is DFQATT and CDR2 is SNEGSKA (reference sequence). This CDR3 is CSAPAGSPYNEQFF. CDR3 coding DNA: TGCAGTGCCCCCGCAGGCAGTCCCTACAATGAGCAGTTCTTC.

This clonotype was observed a few times. The chain couples TRBV12-2 to TRBJ2-5; the tabulated D call, TRBD2, remains unverified against the DNA. TRBV12-2 is tagged as a pseudogene. The CDR3 covers 14 residues. In DNA, the CDR3 is TGTGCAAGCTGGGACTTTGTGGGGGGAGAGACCCAGTACTTC. Residues: CASWDFVGGETQYF.

J is TRBJ2-1 and V is TRBV19, with 15 bases aligning to TRBD2. Trimming took 5 bases from V and 9 from J; bases not matched to a gene: 5. Germline CDR1 is LNHDA and CDR2 is SQIVND (reference sequence). The CDR3 extends over 15 amino acids. For the CDR3, the DNA is TGTGCCAGTAGTGTCGGGACTAGCGGGGGGCGTGAGCAGTTCTTC. Protein: CASSVGTSGGREQFF.

At least ten counts were recorded for this clonotype. The gene calls are TRBV12-3 or TRBV12-4 and TRBJ1-6; possible D gene TRBD1, 5 bases. CDR3 length: 15 residues. Trimming shortened V by 2 bases and J by 7 bases, and 12 bases separated the two germline ends. The CDR3 bases are TGTGCCAGCAGTTTACCCCACAGGACCAATTCACCCCTCCACTTT. Translation gives CASSLPHRTNSPLHF.

The CDR3 spells CASSYGTGGPYRDTGELFF. The CDR3 nucleotides are TGTGCCAGCAGCTATGGGACAGGGGGCCCGTACAGAGACACCGGGGAGCTGTTTTTT. The chain joins TRBV9 to TRBJ2-2, with 12 bases lining up with TRBD1. The germline V gene has CDR1 SGDLS and CDR2 YYNGEE. Trimming took 4 bases from V and 3 from J; bases not matched to a gene: 13. This CDR3 region has 19 residues.

The rearrangement links TRBV6-5 to TRBJ2-7; D not certain. Germline V gene lookup returns CDR1 MNHEY and CDR2 SVGAGI. V gave up 5 bases and J gave up 1 base, with 9 bases separating them. This CDR3 has 13 residues. CDR3 bases: TGTGCCAGCAGTCAGATAGGATCCTACGAGCAGTACTTC. This gives the protein CASSQIGSYEQYF.

The V gene is TRBV24-1, the J gene TRBJ2-7; TRBD1 matches at 9 bases. The V gene's germline CDR1 is KGHDR and CDR2 SFDVKD. The length of the CDR3 is 22 residues. J lost 1 base, V lost 5 bases, and 26 bases had no gene match. The CDR3, as DNA: TGTGCCACCAGTGTCCTCGGGACAGGGCCGATTTTCCCCGGCGTTAGGTCCTACGAGCAGTACTTC. Translated, it gives CATSVLGTGPIFPGVRSYEQYF.

This clonotype is medium-sized. V and J are TRBV7-9 and TRBJ1-1, with unresolved D. The V and J ends lost 5 bases and 6 bases respectively, with 7 bases between them. The CDR3 length is 11 residues. Germline V gene sequence: CDR1 SEHNR, CDR2 FQNEAQ (reference sequence). Written as DNA, the CDR3 is TGTGCCAGCAGCAGAGAGGCTGAAGCTTTCTTT. Translating gives CASSREAEAFF.

This clonotype showed up many times. The chain recombines TRBV12-3 or TRBV12-4 with TRBJ2-6; 8 bases line up with TRBD1. V shed 5 bases, J shed 14 bases, and the junction held 11 bases outside the gene matches. This CDR3 has 14 amino acids. Here the CDR3 reads CASSPRDRNYLLTF. The CDR3 DNA is TGTGCCAGCAGTCCGAGGGACAGGAACTATCTCCTGACTTTC.

This clonotype came up a few times. The chain employs TRBV9 and TRBJ2-7; 7 bases align to TRBD1. Looked up from germline, CDR1 is SGDLS and CDR2 is YYNGEE. The CDR3 contains 14 residues. The J segment lost 5 bases and the V segment lost 2 bases, leaving 7 bases of the junction unmatched. The CDR3 protein is CASSVSGQLNEQYF. DNA for the CDR3: TGTGCCAGCAGCGTGTCGGGACAGCTTAACGAGCAGTACTTC.

This clonotype has ten or more counts. One end of the junction fails to match germline, which may point to a read error. This sequence joins TRBV12-3 or TRBV12-4 and TRBJ2-1; D is perhaps TRBD1 (6 bases). The CDR3 has 11 amino acids. CDR3 in DNA: TGTGCCAGCAGTTTAGATCGGACAGAGAAATTC. Translated, it gives CASSLDRTEKF.

This clonotype was seen only a few times. The gene calls are TRBV11-3 and TRBJ2-1; 10 bases align to TRBD1. There are 15 residues in the CDR3. Trimming removed 4 bases from V and 5 bases from J; junction bases left unmatched: 5. Germline CDR1 is SGHNT and CDR2 is YENEEA. DNA of the CDR3: TGTGCCAGCAGCTCCGGGACAGGGGATGACAATGAGCAGTTCTTC. This codes for CASSSGTGDDNEQFF.